The 21 T cell receptor beta chains below come from one sample, sequenced in a study of cytomegalovirus exposure and HLA in healthy donors. PCR used 60 Vbeta primers and 13 Jbeta primers. TCRdb keeps only in-frame clones here, not all; method: immunoSEQ multiplex PCR. This table has approximately 250,000 clones, 80% to 90% appearing once. Sequencing was performed on PBMCs. The receptors shown here come from a girl aged 2 to 9 in good health and CMV-seronegative.

In nucleotides, the CDR3 is TGTGCCAGAGACGAAAGGGACAGGGATCGGTTCGCCGGGGAGCTGTTTTTT. Translating gives CARDERDRDRFAGELFF. The rearrangement uses TRBV21-1 and TRBJ2-2; the table's D call of TRBD1 was not tested on the DNA. TRBV21-1 is reported as a pseudogene. The CDR3 contains 17 residues.

This chain uses TRBV5-1 with TRBJ1-1, with D tentatively TRBD1 (5 bases). The CDR3 is 16 residues long. Trimming took 0 bases from V and 3 from J, leaving 15 bases between them. In germline, CDR1 is SGHRS, CDR2 YFSETQ. As DNA, the CDR3 is TGCGCCAGCAGCTTGGGGGACTGGAGCGGGGACACTGAAGCTTTCTTT. This encodes CASSLGDWSGDTEAFF. The whole variable domain, remainder taken from reference TRBV5-1 and TRBJ1-1, is KAGVTQTPRYLIKTRGQQVTLSCSPISGHRSVSWYQQTPGQGLQFLFEYFSETQRNKGNFPGRFSGRQFSNSRSEMNVSTLELGDSALYLCASSLGDWSGDTEAFFGQGTRLTVV.

V gene TRBV6-5 combines with J gene TRBJ2-5, with 7 bases aligning to TRBD2. Germline V CDR1 and CDR2: MNHEY, SVGAGI. The length of the CDR3 is 15 residues. Trimming cost V 5 bases and J 5 bases; bases outside gene matches: 11. The CDR3 DNA follows: TGTGCCAGCAGTAGGACTAGGGCCCCGGGGGAGACCCAGTACTTC. Translated, it gives CASSRTRAPGETQYF.

This rearrangement joins TRBV19 to TRBJ2-7; no firm D call. Germline V gene lookup returns CDR1 LNHDA and CDR2 SQIVND (reference sequence). The CDR3 runs to 13 residues. V was pared by 3 bases and J by 3 bases, with 9 bases between. The CDR3 DNA is TGTGCCAGTAGTATTGAGAATTACTACGAGCAGTACTTC. Protein product: CASSIENYYEQYF.

The rearrangement joins TRBV19 to TRBJ1-1; no definite D call. V was trimmed by 5 bases and J by 1 base, leaving 11 bases between them. The CDR3 consists of 14 residues. Germline V gives CDR1 LNHDA, CDR2 SQIVND (reference sequence). For the CDR3, the DNA is TGTGCCAGTAGTCCCTCCACAGAGAACACTGAAGCTTTCTTT. It yields the protein CASSPSTENTEAFF.

The chain combines TRBV6-5 with TRBJ2-2; D is unclear. Germline loops: CDR1 MNHEY, CDR2 SVGAGI. CDR3 length: 13 amino acids. Trimming removed 5 bases from V and 1 base from J, with 5 bases in between. In nucleotides, the CDR3 is TGTGCCAGCAGTCCAGAGAACACCGGGGAGCTGTTTTTT. Protein product: CASSPENTGELFF.

The genes are TRBV5-8 and TRBJ2-7; TRBD1 aligns across 7 bases. The germline gives CDR1 SGHTS, CDR2 YDEGEE. The CDR3 is made up of 15 amino acids. The junction had 17 bases not matched to a gene; V was cut back by 5 bases and J by 9 bases. The chain's CDR3 is CASRDITGVGPAQYF. In DNA form, the CDR3 reads TGTGCCAGCAGGGATATCACAGGGGTAGGACCTGCGCAGTACTTC.

The V gene is TRBV7-8, the J gene TRBJ2-2; D is unresolved. The CDR3 sequence is 13 residues long. V was cut by 2 bases and J by 5 bases, with 6 bases left in between. CDR1 and CDR2 from the germline V gene are SGHVS and FQNEAQ. CDR3 loop: CASSLTVTGELFF. DNA of the CDR3: TGTGCCAGCAGCTTAACAGTGACCGGGGAGCTGTTTTTT. The full variable domain, completed using reference TRBV7-8 and TRBJ2-2, is GAGVSQSPRYKVAKRGQDVALRCDPISGHVSLFWYQQALGQGPEFLTYFQNEAQLDKSGLPSDRFFAERPEGSVSTLKIQRTQQEDSAVYLCASSLTVTGELFFGEGSRLTVL.

V usage is TRBV29-1 and J usage is TRBJ1-2; 8 bases match TRBD1. In germline, CDR1 is SQVTM, CDR2 ANQGSEA. V lost 2 bases to trimming and J lost 7 bases; unmatched junction nucleotides: 3. This CDR3 has 12 amino acids. CDR3 sequence reads: CSVERTGRGYTF. The CDR3 DNA sequence: TGCAGCGTTGAAAGGACAGGGCGTGGCTACACCTTC.

This clone was observed a few times. This sequence joins TRBV19 and TRBJ1-5, with 7 nucleotides matching TRBD1. The V segment lost 5 bases and the J segment 5 bases; nucleotides outside the gene matches: 9. Per germline, CDR1 LNHDA and CDR2 SQIVND (reference sequence). This CDR3 contains 15 residues. The CDR3: CASSETGRFDQPQHF. The CDR3 DNA sequence: TGTGCCAGTAGTGAGACAGGGCGCTTTGATCAGCCCCAGCATTTT. Looking up the rest from reference TRBV19 and TRBJ1-5 gives the full variable domain: DGGITQSPKYLFRKEGQNVTLSCEQNLNHDAMYWYRQDPGQGLRLIYYSQIVNDFQKGDIAEGYSVSREKKESFPLTVTSAQKNPTAFYLCASSETGRFDQPQHFGDGTRLSIL.

This rearrangement joins TRBV28 to TRBJ1-2; D is possibly TRBD1 (5 bases). Deletions cut 8 bases from V and 3 bases from J, with 16 bases between. Germline-derived CDR1 and CDR2 are MDHEN and SYDVKM. This CDR3 is 14 amino acids long. CDR3 loop: CASQTLQVDYGYTF. The DNA of the CDR3 is TGTGCCAGCCAAACCTTACAGGTTGACTATGGCTACACCTTC.

The rearrangement links TRBV10-1 to TRBJ2-1, with 11 bases fitting TRBD2. The V gene end was trimmed by 0 bases and the J gene end by 9 bases; junction bases not matched to a gene: 7. CDR3 length: 16 amino acids. CDR1 is WNHNN and CDR2 is SYGVQD in the germline V gene (reference sequence). The CDR3 protein is CASSESELAGVGEQFF. The CDR3 DNA sequence: TGCGCCAGCAGTGAGTCGGAACTAGCGGGAGTAGGTGAGCAGTTCTTC.

J is TRBJ2-3 and V is TRBV27; 10 nucleotides align to TRBD2. The germline gives CDR1 MNHEY, CDR2 SMNVEV (reference sequence). The CDR3 is made up of 16 amino acids. V was clipped by 6 bases and J by 5 bases; unmatched bases: 11. The CDR3 DNA reads as TGTGCCAGCAGCCGGATAACTAGCGGGGTGGGAGATACGCAGTATTTT. This sequence encodes CASSRITSGVGDTQYF.

The chain is built from TRBV27 and TRBJ1-1; maybe TRBD1 (5 bases). Trimming took 7 bases from V and 1 from J, leaving 16 bases between them. The CDR3 runs 15 residues. Germline CDR1 MNHEY, CDR2 SMNVEV (reference sequence). The CDR3 sequence: CASIGTVTGNTEAFF. The CDR3 nucleotides read TGTGCCAGCATCGGGACTGTTACGGGGAACACTGAAGCTTTCTTT.

In its sample, this clone was seen a few times. The J gene is TRBJ1-5, the V gene TRBV2, with 7 bases fitting TRBD1. This CDR3 is built from 15 residues. J was trimmed by 1 base and V by 5 bases; bases with no gene match: 5. Germline assignment: CDR1 SNHLY and CDR2 FYNNEI. The CDR3 region has the DNA TGTGCCAGCAGTCCGGACAGGTCAAGCAATCAGCCCCAGCATTTT. It codes for CASSPDRSSNQPQHF.

This clone was recorded only once. The rearrangement uses TRBV19 and TRBJ1-5; 11 bases are shared with TRBD1. The length of the CDR3 is 15 residues. Trimming cost V 3 bases and J 7 bases; bases outside gene matches: 5. Germline CDR1 LNHDA, CDR2 SQIVND (reference sequence). DNA of the CDR3: TGTGCCAGTAGTATCCTGGGACAGGGGGAACAGCCCCAGCATTTT. Translation: CASSILGQGEQPQHF.

V is TRBV6-5 and J is TRBJ1-1, with a weak D call TRBD1 (5 bases). The CDR3 sequence is 15 residues long. Germline assignment: CDR1 MNHEY and CDR2 SVGAGI. The germline V and J ends were trimmed by 4 bases and 3 bases, with 15 bases remaining between them. This chain's CDR3 is CASSSKEGADTEAFF. CDR3 nucleotide sequence: TGTGCCAGCAGTTCAAAAGAAGGGGCTGACACTGAAGCTTTCTTT.

This chain joins TRBV5-6 and TRBJ1-3; tentative D call: TRBD1 (5 bases). This CDR3 is 14 amino acids long. Germline V gene lookup returns CDR1 SGHDT and CDR2 YYEEEE. Trimming shortened V by 2 bases and J by 1 base, and 7 bases separated the two germline ends. CDR3 region: CASSFYRSGNTIYF. DNA of the CDR3: TGTGCCAGCAGCTTCTACAGGTCTGGAAACACCATATATTTT.

V gene TRBV28 combines with J gene TRBJ2-1; perhaps TRBD1 as D (5 bases). CDR1 is MDHEN, CDR2 SYDVKM, per germline. Trimming took 3 bases from V and 4 from J, leaving 16 bases between them. CDR3 length equals 16 residues. CDR3 coding DNA: TGTGCCAGCAGTTTGCGGTCAGGGATACGATACAATGAGCAGTTCTTC. The encoded protein is CASSLRSGIRYNEQFF.

This clone came up a few times. The chain carries TRBV27 and TRBJ2-2; 9 bases agree with TRBD2. With V trimmed by 3 bases and J by 7 bases, 12 bases remained unmatched. The CDR3 is 17 residues long. CDR1 and CDR2 (germline): MNHEY, SMNVEV (reference sequence). The CDR3 bases are TGTGCCAGCAGTTTCCTCCTTAGCGGGAGAAGGATCGGGGAGCTGTTTTTT. This encodes CASSFLLSGRRIGELFF.

The chain joins TRBV15 to TRBJ2-7; the match to TRBD2 covers 10 bases. Trimming cost V 1 base and J 6 bases; bases outside gene matches: 6. This CDR3 comprises 15 residues. The germline CDR1 and CDR2 sequences are LNHNV and YYDKDF (reference sequence). The CDR3 loop is CATSRGPSGSPEQYF. For the CDR3, the DNA is TGTGCCACCAGCAGAGGTCCTAGCGGGAGCCCCGAGCAGTACTTC.